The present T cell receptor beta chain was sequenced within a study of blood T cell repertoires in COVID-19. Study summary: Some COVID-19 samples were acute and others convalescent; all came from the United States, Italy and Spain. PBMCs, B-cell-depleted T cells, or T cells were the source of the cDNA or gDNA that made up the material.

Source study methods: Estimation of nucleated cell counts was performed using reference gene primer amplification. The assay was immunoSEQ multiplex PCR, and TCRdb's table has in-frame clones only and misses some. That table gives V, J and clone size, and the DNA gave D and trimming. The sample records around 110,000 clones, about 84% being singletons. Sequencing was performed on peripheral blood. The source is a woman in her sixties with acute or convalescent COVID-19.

The CDR3 coding sequence is TGTGCCATCAGTTGGGGACAAAGCACAGATACGCAGTATTTT. It yields the protein CAISWGQSTDTQYF. V and J are TRBV10-3 and TRBJ2-3; tentative D call: TRBD1 (6 bases). Germline assignment: CDR1 ENHRY and CDR2 SYGVKD. This CDR3 comprises 14 residues. V dropped 5 bases and J dropped 0 bases, with 9 bases sitting between them.